What follows describes a single T cell receptor beta chain. Its antigen is still unknown. This sample was taken from a study of a mutant IDH1 vaccine in newly diagnosed glioma. Turning to the study itself: There were 62.5% males and around 40% females among treated patients, whose mean age was about 40 years. The study's findings and limits: Induction of immune responses by the vaccine occurred in 85% to 95% of patients.

The assay was immunoSEQ multiplex PCR, and TCRdb's table has in-frame clones only and misses some. This sample has tens of thousands of clones, with roughly 80% found just once. As to time point: week 23, last vaccination. Every vaccine dose comprised 300 ug of mutant IDH1 20-mer peptide plus topical imiquimod. Each of the donors came in with new WHO grade 3 or 4 astrocytomas that were IDH1-mutant and ATRX-lost. This CDR3 has 14 residues. The germline gives CDR1 LNHDA, CDR2 SQIVND (reference sequence). V trimming: 3 bases; J trimming: 7 bases; junction bases outside the gene matches: 4. This chain links TRBV19 with TRBJ2-2; TRBD2 agrees at 8 bases. The TCR sequence derives from a man over 45 with glioma. The sequencing here drew on PBMCs, taken from a glioma patient whose treatment included an IDH1 peptide vaccine. This CDR3 reads CASSITGGDGELFF. DNA of the CDR3: TGTGCCAGTAGTATTACCGGGGGGGACGGGGAGCTGTTTTTT.